This T cell receptor beta chain was recorded in a study of vaccination and CD4 T cells after COVID-19. Germline V CDR1 and CDR2: LNHDA, SQIVND (reference sequence). The CDR3 consists of 14 residues. V dropped 2 bases and J dropped 6 bases, with 13 bases sitting between them. The Oncomine TCR Beta short-read assay was applied to DNA of cultured CD4+ T cells. In TCRdb, the PCR reads were re-called with MiXCR into one record per CDR3 protein. The profile shows fewer than 15,000 distinct CDR3 sequences, over 50% of them singletons. Treatment denoted: roughly ten-day PBMC culture with coronavirus spike peptide pools or control peptides (ViraFEST assay). Worth noting for this clonotype: Its antigen is not known.

The specimen was cultured CD4+ T cells from blood, collected after SARS-CoV-2 vaccination. The sequence came from a human donor with COVID-19. The rearrangement joins TRBV19 to TRBJ1-2; D may be TRBD1 (5 bases). CDR3 protein: CASSIHRDGDGYTF. DNA for the CDR3: TGTGCCAGTAGTATACATAGGGACGGTGATGGCTACACCTTC. Together with reference TRBV19 and TRBJ1-2, the CDR3 gives the full variable domain: DGGITQSPKYLFRKEGQNVTLSCEQNLNHDAMYWYRQDPGQGLRLIYYSQIVNDFQKGDIAEGYSVSREKKESFPLTVTSAQKNPTAFYLCASSIHRDGDGYTFGSGTRLTVV.